These 11 T cell receptor beta chains share one sample of origin, sequenced in a study of T cell responses to AZD1222 COVID-19 vaccine. The table came from immunoSEQ multiplex PCR; TCRdb's copy has only in-frame clones and leaves some out. This table has around 120,000 clones, around 90% appearing once. The specimen was peripheral blood, collected on day 0 of AZD1222 vaccination. Source of these receptors: an adult in good health.

Regarding this clone: It is unclear where the CDR3 begins or ends on the DNA, so no DNA is shown, and the CDR3 is as TCRdb lists it. The chain combines TRBV5-1 with TRBJ2-3. The CDR3 totals 14 residues, both ends included. The germline V gene encodes CDR1 SGHRS and CDR2 YFSETQ. CDR3 residues: CASSSTLGTDTQYF.

DNA for the CDR3: TGTGCCAGCAGTTTGAGTCTTTCACCCCTCCACTTT. Translating gives CASSLSLSPLHF. The chain links TRBV6-2 or TRBV6-3 to TRBJ1-6; D unresolved. V was shortened by 4 bases and J by 9 bases, with 7 bases between the two germline ends. Looked up from germline, CDR1 is MNHEY and CDR2 is SVGEGT. The CDR3 length is 12 residues.

This clone appeared a single time. The chain couples TRBV7-8 to TRBJ1-1; TRBD1 might be the D (5 bases). The germline V gene has CDR1 SGHVS and CDR2 FQNEAQ. The CDR3 is made up of 15 amino acids. Trimming cost V 5 bases and J 4 bases, with 17 bases left between them. CDR3 sequence (DNA): TGTGCCAGCAGCCCCTCACAGGCCGGGAGCACTGAAGCTTTCTTT. It yields the protein CASSPSQAGSTEAFF.

The chain recombines TRBV5-6 with TRBJ2-7; possible D gene TRBD1, 6 bases. Trimming pared 5 bases from V and 10 bases from J, leaving 22 bases between. The germline CDR1 and CDR2 sequences are SGHDT and YYEEEE. The CDR3 has 14 residues. CDR3 sequence: CASRTRGNSRGQYF. In DNA, the CDR3 is TGTGCCAGCAGAACGAGGGGGAACTCCCGTGGACAGTACTTC.

This clone was observed once. CDR3 sequence (DNA): TGTGCCTGGAGCAGACGACAGGGCAATGAGCAGTTCTTC. Its protein product is CAWSRRQGNEQFF. The rearrangement uses TRBV30 and TRBJ2-1; 7 bases fit TRBD1. V lost 3 bases, J lost 6 bases, and 5 bases stayed unmatched. In germline, CDR1 is GTSNPN, CDR2 SVGIG (reference sequence). CDR3 length equals 13 residues.

This chain links TRBV13 with TRBJ2-7; no clear D gene. The germline CDR1 and CDR2 sequences are PRHDT and FYEKMQ (reference sequence). V was cut by 5 bases and J by 9 bases, with 17 bases left in between. There are 13 residues in the CDR3. For the CDR3, the DNA is TGTGCCAGCAGCCCCCGGACGGAAGGTGGGCAGTACTTC. Translated, it gives CASSPRTEGGQYF. Drawing the rest from reference TRBV13 and TRBJ2-7, the complete variable domain is AAGVIQSPRHLIKEKRETATLKCYPIPRHDTVYWYQQGPGQDPQFLISFYEKMQSDKGSIPDRFSAQQFSDYHSELNMSSLELGDSALYFCASSPRTEGGQYFGPGTRLTVT.

The V call is TRBV6-7, the J call TRBJ2-3; perhaps TRBD2 as D (5 bases). TRBV6-7 is filed as an ORF, its function uncertain. The ends were cut back, 0 bases at V and 4 bases at J, with 11 bases in the middle. There are 15 residues in the CDR3. The DNA of the CDR3 is TGTGCCAGCAGTTACTCCTGTCGGGATTCAGATACGCAGTATTTT. It encodes CASSYSCRDSDTQYF.

The genes are TRBV7-3 and TRBJ1-4, with D unresolved. The CDR3 is 13 residues long. Trimming cost V 5 bases and J 5 bases, with 9 bases left between them. The germline gives CDR1 SGHTA, CDR2 FQGTGA. CDR3 in amino acids: CASSPGPNEKLFF. In nucleotides, the CDR3 is TGTGCCAGCAGCCCCGGGCCAAATGAAAAACTGTTTTTT.

This rearrangement joins TRBV27 to TRBJ1-2, with D maybe TRBD1 (6 bases). This CDR3 comprises 13 residues. The V and J ends lost 4 bases and 8 bases respectively, with 14 bases between them. Germline CDR1 reads MNHEY; CDR2 reads SMNVEV (reference sequence). CDR3 loop: CASSYTGSGGYTF. CDR3 DNA sequence: TGTGCCAGCAGTTACACAGGGAGTGGGGGCTACACCTTC.

This sequence joins TRBV19 and TRBJ1-4, with D maybe TRBD1 (5 bases). Per the germline V gene, CDR1 is LNHDA and CDR2 is SQIVND (reference sequence). The V gene lost 6 bases and the J gene lost 7 bases, with 15 bases spanning the gap. The CDR3 totals 14 residues. The CDR3 region is CASRLQVEGEKLFF. The DNA for the CDR3 is TGTGCCAGTAGGTTACAGGTGGAAGGTGAAAAACTGTTTTTT.

The V gene is TRBV21-1, the J gene TRBJ1-4; TRBD1 is taken as the D call from the table, unchecked against the DNA. TRBV21-1 is given as a pseudogene. This CDR3 is 15 amino acids long. CDR3 residues: CASSPSWTGELKLFF. In nucleotides, the CDR3 is TGTGCCAGCAGCCCCAGCTGGACAGGCGAATTAAAACTGTTTTTT.